A single sample gave rise to the 24 T cell receptor beta chains below, sequenced in a study of T cells in Graves' hyperthyroidism and ophthalmopathy. TCR beta CDR3 regions were amplified from RNA transcripts. TCR CDR3 underwent first-round RT-PCR with the HTBI primer set. TCRdb used MiXCR to reprocess the multiplex PCR reads, holding one entry per CDR3 protein. The sample has 490,000 or so distinct CDR3 sequences, roughly 23% seen once. Sequencing used blood. All receptors come from a woman in her seventies with Graves' ophthalmopathy.

This clonotype has more than one count but fewer than ten. The chain has TRBV5-1 and TRBJ2-2; TRBD2 is a possible D gene (5 bases). In germline, CDR1 is SGHRS, CDR2 YFSETQ. The CDR3 sequence is 16 residues long. V gave up 3 bases and J gave up 7 bases, with 19 bases separating them. The CDR3 bases are TGCGCCAGCAGCTCGGGTCCGGGGAGTGTAGGCGGGGAGCTGTTTTTT. Translating it yields CASSSGPGSVGGELFF.

The J gene is TRBJ1-3, the V gene TRBV7-8, with a possible D match to TRBD1 (5 bases). CDR3 size: 16 residues. Germline CDR1 reads SGHVS; CDR2 reads FQNEAQ. The V end lost 3 bases, the J end lost 0 bases, and 12 bases lay between the germline ends. The CDR3 spells CASSLRGGFSGNTIYF. The CDR3 DNA follows: TGTGCCAGCAGCTTGCGGGGGGGATTCTCTGGAAACACCATATATTTT.

This clonotype was counted a few times. This sequence joins TRBV5-1 and TRBJ1-2; no clear D. CDR1 is SGHRS and CDR2 is YFSETQ in the germline V gene. Trimming took 0 bases from V and 6 from J, leaving 15 bases between them. This CDR3 region has 15 residues. The DNA for the CDR3 is TGCGCCAGCAGCTTGGCCGTGGGGTTTATCGATGGCTACACCTTC. Translation: CASSLAVGFIDGYTF.

This rearrangement joins TRBV28 to TRBJ1-4; possible D gene TRBD1, 5 bases. The CDR3 has 14 amino acids. Germline CDR1 is MDHEN and CDR2 is SYDVKM. V lost 5 bases and J lost 5, with 12 bases in between. CDR3 in DNA: TGTGCCAGCAGTACCGCGGGGCGGAATGAAAAACTGTTTTTT. Its translation is CASSTAGRNEKLFF.

V is TRBV6-1 and J is TRBJ1-5; 10 bases are shared with TRBD1. Trimming cost V 10 bases and J 0 bases; bases outside gene matches: 9. The V gene's germline CDR1 is MNHNS and CDR2 SASEGT. This CDR3 comprises 16 residues. The CDR3 sequence: CATRDRGSNSNQPQHF. The CDR3 nucleotides read TGTGCCACCCGGGACAGGGGAAGTAATAGCAATCAGCCCCAGCATTTT.

This clonotype turned up a few times. The chain links TRBV28 to TRBJ2-6, with D perhaps given as TRBD1 or TRBD2 (5 bases each). V was cut by 7 bases and J by 0 bases, with 19 bases left in between. From germline, CDR1 is MDHEN and CDR2 SYDVKM. The CDR3 sequence is 18 residues long. The chain's CDR3 is CASTSPGRGRSGANVLTF. For the CDR3, the DNA is TGTGCCAGCACTTCCCCGGGAAGGGGCCGCTCTGGGGCCAACGTCCTGACTTTC. Supplemented by reference TRBV28 and TRBJ2-6, the full variable domain reads DVKVTQSSRYLVKRTGEKVFLECVQDMDHENMFWYRQDPGLGLRLIYFSYDVKMKEKGDIPEGYSVSREKKERFSLILESASTNQTSMYLCASTSPGRGRSGANVLTFGAGSRLTVL.

This clonotype was found a few times. The gene calls are TRBV30 and TRBJ2-3; D might be TRBD1 (5 bases). V was clipped by 2 bases and J by 2 bases, with 8 bases between them. Germline CDR1 and CDR2: GTSNPN and SVGIG (reference sequence). The CDR3 loop spans 13 amino acids. The CDR3 DNA reads TGTGCCTGGAGTTTCAGGGTCACAGATACGCAGTATTTT. Its protein product is CAWSFRVTDTQYF.

This clonotype appeared many times. The chain has TRBV27 and TRBJ2-7; 7 bases agree with TRBD1. The CDR3 is 15 residues long. Germline CDR1 and CDR2: MNHEY and SMNVEV (reference sequence). The ends lost 5 bases at V and 2 bases at J; junction bases unmatched: 9. The CDR3, as DNA: TGTGCCAGCAGTGCCCAGGGACAGCCTCCCTACGAGCAGTACTTC. It encodes CASSAQGQPPYEQYF.

The J gene is TRBJ2-7, the V gene TRBV2; D is unresolved. The germline V and J ends were trimmed by 6 bases and 2 bases, with 14 bases remaining between them. The CDR3 extends over 14 amino acids. CDR1 SNHLY and CDR2 FYNNEI come from the germline V gene. This chain's CDR3 is CASRNPLRTYEQYF. The CDR3 DNA is TGTGCCAGCAGGAACCCGTTGCGTACCTACGAGCAGTACTTC.

This clonotype was recorded a few times. The chain joins TRBV5-1 to TRBJ2-6; TRBD1 matches at 8 bases. Trimming removed 4 bases from V and 0 bases from J; junction bases left unmatched: 6. The CDR3 is 17 residues long. The germline CDR1 and CDR2 sequences are SGHRS and YFSETQ. The CDR3 spells CASSRQGTLSGANVLTF. In DNA form, the CDR3 reads TGCGCCAGCAGCCGACAGGGGACTCTCTCTGGGGCCAACGTCCTGACTTTC. Using reference TRBV5-1 and TRBJ2-6 for the parts outside the CDR3, the full variable domain is KAGVTQTPRYLIKTRGQQVTLSCSPISGHRSVSWYQQTPGQGLQFLFEYFSETQRNKGNFPGRFSGRQFSNSRSEMNVSTLELGDSALYLCASSRQGTLSGANVLTFGAGSRLTVL.

This clonotype turned up a few times. V gene TRBV18 combines with J gene TRBJ1-1; D call uncertain. Between the trimmed V and J ends, which lost 3 bases and 1 base, there was a span of 9 bases. Germline values: CDR1 KGHSH, CDR2 LQKENI. This CDR3 contains 14 residues. This chain's CDR3 is CASSPYMENTEAFF. CDR3 DNA sequence: TGTGCCAGCTCACCCTACATGGAGAACACTGAAGCTTTCTTT.

This rearrangement joins TRBV28 to TRBJ2-1; D might be TRBD1 or TRBD2, each matching 5 bases. V lost 5 bases and J 7 bases, leaving 18 bases between the germline ends. Germline V gene sequence: CDR1 MDHEN, CDR2 SYDVKM. The CDR3 is 15 residues long. The CDR3 region has the DNA TGTGCCAGCAGTGGGACCCCCACGGTCGGGAATGAGCAGTTCTTC. As protein: CASSGTPTVGNEQFF.

The rearrangement uses TRBV7-3 and TRBJ2-3; 13 bases align to TRBD2. The CDR3 consists of 19 residues. Looked up from germline, CDR1 is SGHTA and CDR2 is FQGTGA. V lost 0 bases and J lost 2; bases outside the gene matches: 8. This chain's CDR3 is CASSLTPLGLAGATDTQYF. Written as DNA, the CDR3 is TGTGCCAGCAGCTTAACGCCCCTCGGACTAGCGGGAGCCACAGATACGCAGTATTTT.

There are a few counts of this clonotype. The chain carries TRBV7-2 and TRBJ1-1; no definite D call. The CDR3 loop spans 15 amino acids. The V end lost 5 bases, the J end lost 0 bases, and 13 bases lay between the germline ends. Per germline, CDR1 SGHTA and CDR2 FQGNSA. The CDR3 protein is CASSRPIRLNTEAFF. The DNA of the CDR3 is TGTGCCAGCAGCAGACCAATTCGGTTGAACACTGAAGCTTTCTTT. The variable domain in full, completed from reference TRBV7-2 and TRBJ1-1, reads GAGVSQSPSNKVTEKGKDVELRCDPISGHTALYWYRQSLGQGLEFLIYFQGNSAPDKSGLPSDRFSAERTGGSVSTLTIQRTQQEDSAVYLCASSRPIRLNTEAFFGQGTRLTVV.

This clonotype occurred many times. The rearrangement joins TRBV12-3 or TRBV12-4 to TRBJ1-2, with 8 bases that match TRBD1. This CDR3 region has 15 residues. Losses at the gene ends were 1 base for V and 4 bases for J; bases not matched to a gene: 5. The CDR3 DNA sequence: TGTGCCAGCAGTTTAGGAACAGGGGGAGCCTATGGCTACACCTTC. Protein product: CASSLGTGGAYGYTF.

The rearrangement links TRBV5-1 to TRBJ1-1; D unresolved. The CDR3 length is 13 residues. Germline assignment: CDR1 SGHRS and CDR2 YFSETQ. V was clipped by 3 bases and J by 8 bases, with 14 bases between them. The CDR3: CASSSRFREEAFF. As DNA, the CDR3 is TGCGCCAGCAGCTCCCGGTTTCGGGAGGAAGCTTTCTTT.

The CDR3 region has the DNA TGCAGTGCTAGGGAAGGGACAGGGGGGAATGAAAAACTGTTTTTT. This translates into CSAREGTGGNEKLFF. This chain joins TRBV20-1 and TRBJ1-4; 11 bases map to TRBD1. In germline, CDR1 is DFQATT, CDR2 SNEGSKA (reference sequence). The CDR3 has 15 amino acids. V was clipped by 3 bases and J by 5 bases; unmatched bases: 5.

The V gene is TRBV18, the J gene TRBJ2-7; 13 nucleotides match TRBD2. Germline V gene lookup returns CDR1 KGHSH and CDR2 LQKENI. V trimming: 3 bases; J trimming: 2 bases; junction bases outside the gene matches: 4. This CDR3 is built from 16 residues. The DNA of the CDR3 is TGTGCCAGCTCACCGGGGACTAGCGGGATAGCCTACGAGCAGTACTTC. It specifies CASSPGTSGIAYEQYF.

The chain uses TRBV6-1 and TRBJ2-7, with TRBD2 identical over 11 bases. The CDR3 totals 15 residues. V shed 5 bases and J 6 bases; nucleotides not matched to a gene: 9. Per the germline V gene, CDR1 is MNHNS and CDR2 is SASEGT. The CDR3 reads CASSLLAGESGEQYF. The CDR3 DNA follows: TGTGCCAGCAGTCTACTAGCGGGAGAAAGTGGCGAGCAGTACTTC.

This clonotype was observed at least ten times. J is TRBJ1-1 and V is TRBV11-3; D possibly corresponds to TRBD1 (6 bases). From germline, CDR1 is SGHNT and CDR2 YENEEA. V lost 1 base and J 7 bases, leaving 10 bases between the germline ends. This CDR3 has 13 amino acids. CDR3 sequence reads: CASSLGGAGEAFF. The CDR3 region has the DNA TGTGCCAGCAGCTTAGGGGGGGCAGGTGAAGCTTTCTTT.

This clonotype was seen many times. The chain joins TRBV7-2 to TRBJ2-1, with D unclear. CDR3 length: 14 residues. Germline CDR1 SGHTA, CDR2 FQGNSA. Deletions cut 0 bases from V and 3 bases from J, with 6 bases between. CDR3 loop: CASSLADHYNEQFF. For the CDR3, the DNA is TGTGCCAGCAGCTTAGCCGACCACTACAATGAGCAGTTCTTC.

The V and J genes are TRBV12-3 or TRBV12-4 and TRBJ2-3; 8 bases agree with TRBD2. This CDR3 is 15 amino acids long. Trimming at V came to 4 bases and at J to 3 bases, leaving 6 bases not matched to a gene. CDR3 loop: CASSSQAGVTDTQYF. Written as DNA, the CDR3 is TGTGCCAGCAGTTCACAAGCGGGAGTGACAGATACGCAGTATTTT.

V and J are TRBV5-6 and TRBJ2-1; D is ambiguous. There are 13 residues in the CDR3. Germline lookup yields CDR1 SGHDT and CDR2 YYEEEE. The ends were cut back, 0 bases at V and 9 bases at J, with 10 bases in the middle. DNA for the CDR3: TGTGCCAGCAGCTTGGTGACTGTCGGTGAGCAGTTCTTC. Translating it yields CASSLVTVGEQFF.

This clonotype has just a few counts. The rearrangement links TRBV7-3 to TRBJ2-1, with TRBD2 matching 8 bases. From germline, CDR1 is SGHTA and CDR2 FQGTGA. With V trimmed by 2 bases and J by 0 bases, 6 bases remained unmatched. This CDR3 region has 17 residues. The DNA for the CDR3 is TGTGCCAGCAGCTTAGATACTAGCGGAACCTCCTACAATGAGCAGTTCTTC. Its protein product is CASSLDTSGTSYNEQFF. Full variable domain (rest looked up from reference TRBV7-3 and TRBJ2-1): GAGVSQTPSNKVTEKGKYVELRCDPISGHTALYWYRQSLGQGPEFLIYFQGTGAADDSGLPNDRFFAVRPEGSVSTLKIQRTERGDSAVYLCASSLDTSGTSYNEQFFGPGTRLTVL.